Below are 32 T cell receptor beta chains sequenced from a single sample in a study of shared clonotypes between healthy human individuals. Profiling relied on immunoSEQ multiplex PCR, and the TCRdb table lists in-frame clones only, not all of them. The repertoire holds about 2 million clones, with around 96% as singletons. Positive CCR7 selection of CD45RO-negative cells yielded the naive CD8 cells, and terminally differentiated effector memory CD45RA+ cells were excluded. Sequenced sample: naive CD8+ T cells sorted from blood. These receptor sequences come from a man aged 18 to 30 in good health.

The rearrangement joins TRBV5-4 to TRBJ2-7; 12 nucleotides line up with TRBD1. V dropped 0 bases and J dropped 4; count of bases not matched to a gene: 2. Germline CDR1 reads SGHNT; CDR2 reads YYREEE (reference sequence). The CDR3 runs 15 residues. The CDR3 is CASSLGDRGLYEQYF. The CDR3 nucleotides read TGTGCCAGCAGCTTGGGGGACAGGGGGCTTTACGAGCAGTACTTC.

This chain connects TRBV9 to TRBJ2-5; 9 bases are shared with TRBD1. Germline CDR1 and CDR2: SGDLS and YYNGEE. The CDR3 loop spans 17 amino acids. Trimming cost V 3 bases and J 1 base; bases outside gene matches: 10. The CDR3 region is CASSAWGQGMTQETQYF. The DNA of the CDR3 is TGTGCCAGCAGCGCCTGGGGACAGGGCATGACCCAAGAGACCCAGTACTTC. Based on the CDR3 plus reference TRBV9 and TRBJ2-5, the full variable domain is DSGVTQTPKHLITATGQRVTLRCSPRSGDLSVYWYQQSLDQGLQFLIQYYNGEERAKGNILERFSAQQFPDLHSELNLSSLELGDSALYFCASSAWGQGMTQETQYFGPGTRLLVL.

The chain links TRBV27 to TRBJ1-1, with a possible D match to TRBD1 (5 bases). V dropped 6 bases and J dropped 0 bases, with 11 bases sitting between them. The CDR3 is 14 residues long. Germline loops: CDR1 MNHEY, CDR2 SMNVEV (reference sequence). CDR3 nucleotide sequence: TGTGCCAGCAGATGGGGCGCGATGAACACTGAAGCTTTCTTT. It translates to CASRWGAMNTEAFF.

The chain recombines TRBV5-6 with TRBJ1-1; TRBD1 matches at 8 bases. The germline CDR1 and CDR2 sequences are SGHDT and YYEEEE. CDR3 length: 16 amino acids. Trimming took 1 base from V and 1 from J; bases not matched to a gene: 6. For the CDR3, the DNA is TGTGCCAGCAGCTTGCAACCTGGACAGGGGAACACTGAAGCTTTCTTT. Translated: CASSLQPGQGNTEAFF.

As regards this clone: This same CDR3 is encoded by further DNA sequences in the sample. The chain carries TRBV19 and TRBJ2-2, with D maybe TRBD1 (5 bases). Germline CDR1 reads LNHDA; CDR2 reads SQIVND (reference sequence). The CDR3 consists of 14 residues. Trimming took off 5 bases at V and 0 bases at J, with 7 bases between the two ends. CDR3 region: CASSPTANTGELFF. DNA for the CDR3: TGTGCCAGTAGTCCGACAGCGAACACCGGGGAGCTGTTTTTT.

The rearrangement links TRBV29-1 to TRBJ1-2; TRBD1 matches 8 bases. Looked up from germline, CDR1 is SQVTM and CDR2 is ANQGSEA. V was clipped by 6 bases and J by 8 bases; unmatched bases: 14. This CDR3 contains 14 residues. CDR3 loop: CSVPMDRDSGGYTF. In nucleotides, the CDR3 is TGCAGCGTGCCGATGGACAGGGATTCTGGAGGCTACACCTTC.

The chain combines TRBV7-6 with TRBJ2-1; 9 bases match TRBD2. The CDR3 totals 15 residues. J gave up 7 bases and V 5 bases, and 9 bases lay outside the gene matches. The V gene's germline CDR1 is SGHVS and CDR2 FNYEAQ. The CDR3: CASSPERGEGNEQFF. The CDR3 bases are TGTGCCAGCAGCCCGGAGCGGGGGGAAGGGAATGAGCAGTTCTTC.

This chain joins TRBV6-6 and TRBJ1-6, with TRBD1 as a possible D gene (6 bases). The CDR3 consists of 15 residues. Germline values: CDR1 MNHNY, CDR2 SVGAGI (reference sequence). V dropped 0 bases and J dropped 8 bases, with 11 bases sitting between them. The CDR3 coding sequence is TGTGCCAGCAGTTACTCTGGACAGATTGATTCACCCCTCCACTTT. Translated, it gives CASSYSGQIDSPLHF.

This chain links TRBV6-6 with TRBJ2-1; D is unresolved. Trimming removed 2 bases from V and 7 bases from J, with 9 bases in between. CDR3 length: 13 residues. Germline CDR1 and CDR2: MNHNY and SVGAGI (reference sequence). The CDR3 sequence is CASSYRDWNEQFF. CDR3 nucleotide sequence: TGTGCCAGCAGTTACCGTGACTGGAATGAGCAGTTCTTC.

The chain combines TRBV7-9 with TRBJ1-2; 7 nucleotides match TRBD1. Per the germline V gene, CDR1 is SEHNR and CDR2 is FQNEAQ (reference sequence). This CDR3 is 14 amino acids long. J gave up 4 bases and V 5 bases, and 7 bases lay outside the gene matches. The chain's CDR3 is CASSMRDSIYGYTF. CDR3 nucleotides: TGTGCCAGCAGCATGAGGGACAGCATCTATGGCTACACCTTC.

The V call is TRBV4-1, the J call TRBJ2-7, with no clear D. V dropped 0 bases and J dropped 6 bases, with 12 bases sitting between them. Germline V CDR1 and CDR2: MGHRA, YSYEKL. CDR3 length equals 14 residues. The CDR3 sequence: CASSQDEMPGEQYF. Written as DNA, the CDR3 is TGCGCCAGCAGCCAAGATGAAATGCCAGGCGAGCAGTACTTC.

This clone showed up just once. The rearrangement uses TRBV5-6 and TRBJ2-3; 9 bases agree with TRBD1. J was trimmed by 3 bases and V by 1 base; bases with no gene match: 6. Germline lookup yields CDR1 SGHDT and CDR2 YYEEEE. The CDR3 runs 16 residues. The CDR3 bases are TGTGCCAGCAGCTTGCTGGGACAGGGCCTAACAGATACGCAGTATTTT. Its protein is CASSLLGQGLTDTQYF.

The chain has TRBV5-1 and TRBJ1-2, with D hard to call. The CDR3 runs 14 residues. Germline assignment: CDR1 SGHRS and CDR2 YFSETQ. Trimming pared 1 base from V and 1 base from J, leaving 8 bases between. CDR3 protein: CASSLKGFNYGYTF. As DNA, the CDR3 is TGCGCCAGCAGCTTGAAAGGATTTAACTATGGCTACACCTTC.

V and J are TRBV6-1 and TRBJ2-5, with TRBD2 as a possible D gene (6 bases). Trimming took 2 bases from V and 5 from J, leaving 9 bases between them. Germline-derived CDR1 and CDR2 are MNHNS and SASEGT. This CDR3 contains 13 residues. CDR3 sequence: CASSESGVETQYF. CDR3 bases: TGTGCCAGCAGTGAATCGGGGGTTGAGACCCAGTACTTC.

The chain links TRBV11-2 to TRBJ1-6; D is uncertain. The germline V gene has CDR1 SGHAT and CDR2 FQNNGV. Between the trimmed V and J ends, which lost 4 bases and 7 bases, there was a span of 8 bases. The CDR3 is made up of 13 amino acids. The CDR3 DNA reads TGTGCCAGCAGCTCCGAACTCAATTCACCCCTCCACTTT. Protein sequence: CASSSELNSPLHF.

J is TRBJ2-7 and V is TRBV5-1; TRBD1 matches at 7 bases. The trim removed 7 bases at V and 2 bases at J, leaving 12 bases unmatched. The CDR3 totals 15 residues. Germline V gene sequence: CDR1 SGHRS, CDR2 YFSETQ. The DNA of the CDR3 is TGCGCCAGCGCCGTAAACCAGGGGGTGCCCTACGAGCAGTACTTC. It codes for CASAVNQGVPYEQYF.

The chain links TRBV7-6 to TRBJ2-7; D may be TRBD1 (5 bases). Trimming removed 9 bases from V and 1 base from J, with 13 bases in between. CDR3 size: 13 residues. The germline CDR1 and CDR2 sequences are SGHVS and FNYEAQ. CDR3 nucleotide sequence: TGTGCCAGGGTAAGGGGTTTTTCCTACGAGCAGTACTTC. It translates to CARVRGFSYEQYF.

This clone appeared once. The chain is built from TRBV28 and TRBJ2-2; possible D gene TRBD2, 5 bases. V lost 6 bases and J lost 7, with 9 bases in between. Germline-derived CDR1 and CDR2 are MDHEN and SYDVKM. The CDR3 loop spans 12 amino acids. The CDR3 region has the DNA TGTGCCAGCAGCCCGGGATACGGGGAGCTGTTTTTT. This gives the protein CASSPGYGELFF.

The chain recombines TRBV9 with TRBJ2-1; no firm D call. V was pared by 1 base and J by 8 bases, with 10 bases between. Germline CDR1 reads SGDLS; CDR2 reads YYNGEE. The CDR3 sequence is 13 residues long. The CDR3 loop is CASSVIASDEQFF. CDR3 nucleotides: TGTGCCAGCAGCGTAATAGCTTCCGATGAGCAGTTCTTC.

The chain joins TRBV27 to TRBJ2-5; a weak D match, TRBD1 (8 bases). Looked up from germline, CDR1 is MNHEY and CDR2 is SMNVEV (reference sequence). V gave up 7 bases and J gave up 5 bases, with 14 bases separating them. This CDR3 contains 13 residues. The CDR3: CASTGQGGETQYF. In DNA, the CDR3 is TGTGCCAGCACCGGACAGGGAGGGGAGACCCAGTACTTC.

The genes are TRBV10-3 and TRBJ2-7; the D gene could be TRBD1 or TRBD2 (5 bases each). This CDR3 contains 12 residues. From germline, CDR1 is ENHRY and CDR2 SYGVKD. Deletions cut 10 bases from V and 5 bases from J, with 15 bases between. The CDR3 protein is CATTGTGDEQYF. For the CDR3, the DNA is TGTGCCACCACCGGGACCGGGGACGAGCAGTACTTC.

This clone was found once. The chain combines TRBV4-1 with TRBJ1-2, with a tentative D call TRBD1 (5 bases). CDR1 and CDR2 from the germline V gene are MGHRA and YSYEKL. This CDR3 has 18 amino acids. V lost 1 base and J lost 4, with 22 bases in between. DNA for the CDR3: TGCGCCAGCAGCCAAGGTGTAGGGGAATGGCTCCAAACCTATGGCTACACCTTC. Its translation: CASSQGVGEWLQTYGYTF.

V is TRBV4-1 and J is TRBJ2-7, with D possibly TRBD2 on 6 matching bases. The germline V gene encodes CDR1 MGHRA and CDR2 YSYEKL. CDR3 length: 16 residues. V was shortened by 0 bases and J by 4 bases, with 16 bases between the two germline ends. In DNA, the CDR3 is TGCGCCAGCAGCCAAGACCCCAGCCGGGGGATATACGAGCAGTACTTC. It yields the protein CASSQDPSRGIYEQYF.

The chain employs TRBV6-6 and TRBJ2-2; a weak D match, TRBD2 (6 bases). Germline CDR1 and CDR2: MNHNY and SVGAGI (reference sequence). V shed 7 bases and J shed 1 base, with 10 bases lying between them. The CDR3 has 14 residues. The DNA for the CDR3 is TGTGCCAGCACCTCGGGGGAGAACACCGGGGAGCTGTTTTTT. Amino acids: CASTSGENTGELFF.

This chain links TRBV9 with TRBJ2-1, with D possibly called TRBD1 or TRBD2 (5 bases each). The CDR3 runs to 15 residues. V gave up 3 bases and J gave up 5 bases, with 15 bases separating them. Germline V gives CDR1 SGDLS, CDR2 YYNGEE. The CDR3 DNA is TGTGCCAGCAGCGAGGGGTTAGCGAATGACAATGAGCAGTTCTTC. It encodes CASSEGLANDNEQFF.

V gene TRBV7-6 combines with J gene TRBJ2-7, with D possibly TRBD2 on 7 matching bases. Germline CDR1 is SGHVS and CDR2 is FNYEAQ. This CDR3 is 16 amino acids long. V lost 5 bases to trimming and J lost 2 bases, with 19 bases between them. The CDR3 loop reads CASSPRQGRAPYEQYF. The CDR3 region has the DNA TGTGCCAGCAGCCCCCGCCAGGGGAGGGCCCCCTACGAGCAGTACTTC.

The chain joins TRBV5-4 to TRBJ1-2; TRBD1 might be the D (5 bases). Per the germline V gene, CDR1 is SGHNT and CDR2 is YYREEE (reference sequence). Trimming removed 5 bases at V and 2 bases at J, with 13 bases between. The CDR3 has 14 amino acids. The CDR3 DNA reads as TGTGCCAGCAGTACAGACAGTTTCAACTATGGCTACACCTTC. Translating it yields CASSTDSFNYGYTF.

The V gene is TRBV5-8, the J gene TRBJ1-3; 7 nucleotides line up with TRBD1. This CDR3 has 14 residues. Germline values: CDR1 SGHTS, CDR2 YDEGEE. Germline trimming cut 2 bases from V and 4 bases from J; bases unmatched to any gene: 3. CDR3 sequence (DNA): TGTGCCAGCAGCTTCCGGGACAGAGGAAACACCATATATTTT. This encodes CASSFRDRGNTIYF.

This chain joins TRBV7-6 and TRBJ2-7; D gene unclear. This CDR3 contains 14 residues. Germline CDR1 is SGHVS and CDR2 is FNYEAQ. Between the trimmed V and J ends, which lost 4 bases and 2 bases, there was a span of 12 bases. The CDR3 here is CASSSGGRAYEQYF. The CDR3 DNA is TGTGCCAGCAGCTCGGGTGGTCGGGCCTACGAGCAGTACTTC.

The chain carries TRBV7-6 and TRBJ2-3; 14 nucleotides match TRBD2. Germline CDR1 and CDR2: SGHVS and FNYEAQ. With 5 bases clipped from V and 5 bases from J, the junction kept 6 bases outside the gene matches. The CDR3 sequence is 16 residues long. CDR3 amino acids: CASSQGLAGEGDTQYF. The CDR3 coding sequence is TGTGCCAGCAGCCAGGGACTAGCGGGGGAGGGAGATACGCAGTATTTT.

This chain links TRBV7-9 with TRBJ2-5, with D perhaps matching TRBD1 (5 bases). The V gene's germline CDR1 is SEHNR and CDR2 FQNEAQ (reference sequence). The CDR3 runs 14 residues. V shed 4 bases and J shed 5 bases, with 14 bases lying between them. The CDR3 nucleotides read TGTGCCAGCAGCTCGGACACGACAAGGGAGACCCAGTACTTC. Translating gives CASSSDTTRETQYF.

The chain carries TRBV27 and TRBJ1-4; D is perhaps TRBD1 (5 bases). This CDR3 contains 16 residues. Per germline, CDR1 MNHEY and CDR2 SMNVEV (reference sequence). V lost 4 bases and J 2 bases, leaving 14 bases between the germline ends. The CDR3 DNA follows: TGTGCCAGCAGTTGGCGGGGGGAGGGTACTAATGAAAAACTGTTTTTT. The encoded protein is CASSWRGEGTNEKLFF. Variable domain in full (rest from reference TRBV27 and TRBJ1-4): EAQVTQNPRYLITVTGKKLTVTCSQNMNHEYMSWYRQDPGLGLRQIYYSMNVEVTDKGDVPEGYKVSRKEKRNFPLILESPSPNQTSLYFCASSWRGEGTNEKLFFGSGTQLSVL.